This T cell receptor (beta chain) stems from a study of metastatic and nonmetastatic thyroid tumors. With MiXCR, TCRdb called clones anew from the PCR reads. The sample has 4,000 to 6,000 clones, around 27% seen once; the top ten hold under 30%. CDR1 and CDR2 from the germline V gene are DFQATT and SNEGSKA (reference sequence). The CDR3 runs to 13 residues. Trimming left V 4 bases short and J 1 base short, with 8 bases between. This clone is labeled as large. Thyroid surgery had not been preceded by any treatment in any patient. The sequencing input was adjacent normal tissue. This TCR was sampled from a female donor with papillary thyroid cancer or a benign thyroid nodule (not recorded which). Some clones in this sample may be carry-over from other donors' samples. This chain connects TRBV20-1 to TRBJ1-5; the D is unclear. The CDR3 protein is CSAIGHSNQPQHF. The CDR3 nucleotides read TGCAGTGCTATAGGGCACAGCAATCAGCCCCAGCATTTT.